One and the same sample provided the 8 T cell receptor beta chains below, sequenced in a study of beta chain features in type 1 diabetes. Expressed TCRB transcripts got sequenced, as all isolated RNA was reverse transcribed. TCRdb's copy holds only in-frame clones and misses some; the assay was immunoSEQ multiplex PCR. The data contain hundreds of thousands of clones, 68% of them singletons. Sequenced sample: naive CD4+ T cells from blood. These receptors were collected from a man aged 25-40 years in good health.

This chain links TRBV30 with TRBJ1-6, with D possibly TRBD1 on 6 matching bases. CDR3 length: 13 residues. Germline V lookup: CDR1 GTSNPN, CDR2 SVGIG (reference sequence). V was cut by 4 bases and J by 9 bases, with 13 bases left in between. CDR3 sequence (DNA): TGTGCCTGGACTCGGGGGGCGACTTCACCCCTCCACTTT. Translation: CAWTRGATSPLHF.

This CDR3 reads CAWKGGPADTQYF. For the CDR3, the DNA is TGTGCCTGGAAGGGGGGGCCGGCAGATACGCAGTATTTT. This chain joins TRBV30 and TRBJ2-3; maybe TRBD2 (7 bases). The CDR3 is made up of 13 amino acids. Germline CDR1 reads GTSNPN; CDR2 reads SVGIG (reference sequence). V dropped 4 bases and J dropped 4 bases, with 12 bases sitting between them.

This clone was detected a few times. The chain's CDR3 is CASSLRQGERETQYF. The CDR3 bases are TGCGCCAGCAGCTTGAGGCAGGGGGAACGGGAGACCCAGTACTTC. This rearrangement joins TRBV5-1 to TRBJ2-5; 7 bases fit TRBD1. CDR3 length equals 15 residues. The germline gives CDR1 SGHRS, CDR2 YFSETQ. V was pared by 1 base and J by 5 bases, with 8 bases of the junction left unmatched.

The V and J genes are TRBV28 and TRBJ2-7, with D hard to call. CDR1 MDHEN and CDR2 SYDVKM come from the germline V gene. The V end was cut by 6 bases, the J end by 3 bases, with 18 bases between. The CDR3 runs 15 residues. The CDR3 protein is CASSWRHTLFYEQYF. The CDR3 DNA follows: TGTGCCAGCAGCTGGAGACATACCCTTTTCTACGAGCAGTACTTC.

The chain's CDR3 is CASSQPRGPETQYF. As DNA, the CDR3 is TGTGCCAGCAGCCAACCCAGGGGGCCAGAGACCCAGTACTTC. This chain uses TRBV7-9 with TRBJ2-5, with 8 bases aligning to TRBD1. V lost 5 bases to trimming and J lost 4 bases; unmatched junction nucleotides: 6. Germline loops: CDR1 SEHNR, CDR2 FQNEAQ (reference sequence). The CDR3 totals 14 residues.

The rearrangement joins TRBV6-5 to TRBJ2-1, with D maybe TRBD2 (6 bases). This CDR3 comprises 12 residues. The ends were cut back, 4 bases at V and 10 bases at J, with 11 bases in the middle. Germline V CDR1 and CDR2: MNHEY, SVGAGI. The CDR3 DNA reads TGTGCCAGCAGTTCCCTGAGCGGGGAGCAGTTCTTC. It codes for CASSSLSGEQFF.

The chain uses TRBV4-2 and TRBJ2-3; TRBD1 or TRBD2 may be the D gene (5 bases each). The V gene lost 0 bases and the J gene lost 0 bases, with 13 bases spanning the gap. The CDR3 totals 17 residues. CDR1 and CDR2 from the germline V gene are LGHNA and YNFKEQ. The CDR3 loop reads CASSQDQVGDSTDTQYF. The CDR3, as DNA: TGTGCCAGCAGCCAAGATCAAGTGGGGGATAGCACAGATACGCAGTATTTT.

This chain uses TRBV6-5 with TRBJ1-2; 8 nucleotides line up with TRBD1. The V gene's germline CDR1 is MNHEY and CDR2 SVGAGI. The junction had 10 bases not matched to a gene; V was cut back by 6 bases and J by 10 bases. The CDR3 totals 13 residues. The CDR3 is CASRPSRDRHYTF. CDR3 in DNA: TGTGCCAGCAGACCCAGCCGGGACAGGCACTACACCTTC.